This T cell receptor (beta chain) was found in a study of patients and donors after allogeneic stem cell transplantation. TCRdb fed the RT-PCR reads into MiXCR, producing one record per CDR3 protein. The sample has around 23,000 distinct CDR3 sequences; 25% to 30% are singletons. The sample was blood, either unsorted or a sorted T cell fraction (not recorded which). The clonotype was recovered from a human donor who was either an allogeneic HSCT recipient or a stem cell or donor lymphocyte infusion donor (not recorded which). It is not recorded whose cells these are; they may come from a transplant donor.

CDR3 sequence (DNA): TGTGCCATCAGTTCCCTGTACCAAGAGACCCAGTACTTC. Its translation is CAISSLYQETQYF. The J gene is TRBJ2-5, the V gene TRBV10-3; D unresolved. The CDR3 is made up of 13 amino acids. V was pared by 5 bases and J by 0 bases, with 7 bases between. Per germline, CDR1 ENHRY and CDR2 SYGVKD.